The entry that follows covers one T cell receptor (beta chain) sequence. This entry is derived from a study of T-cell reconstitution after alpha-beta-depleted transplantation in children. TCRbeta library preparation incorporated unique molecular identifiers. TCRdb processed the PCR reads anew with MiXCR; each CDR3 protein has one entry. The table has around 370,000 distinct CDR3 sequences, about a tenth seen once. CDR3 length equals 14 residues. Trimming removed 3 bases from V and 2 bases from J, with 9 bases in between. Per germline, CDR1 SGHNT and CDR2 YENEEA. The chain couples TRBV11-3 to TRBJ2-3, with D perhaps matching TRBD1 (6 bases). This TCR was sampled from a human donor who donated a stem cell graft to a child with acute lymphoblastic leukemia. The sample here was PBMCs from the stem cell graft donor, taken from the stem cell graft. The chain's CDR3 is CASSLGAATDTQYF. As DNA, the CDR3 is TGTGCCAGCAGCTTGGGGGCCGCCACAGATACGCAGTATTTT.